This T cell receptor (beta chain) was sequenced for a study of neurological immune-mediated disorders. Ten or more counts support this clonotype. Source material was 2 million unsorted PBMCs, stored at -80 °C in RNAlater. TCRdb processed the 5' RACE reads anew with MiXCR; each CDR3 protein has one entry. The sample lists tens of thousands of distinct CDR3 sequences; approximately 1.5% were seen once. Germline V lookup: CDR1 SGHDT, CDR2 YYEEEE. The V and J ends lost 8 bases and 5 bases, in that order; junction bases with no gene match: 2. This CDR3 region has 12 residues. The sequenced sample was PBMCs. The clonotype comes from a woman aged 25 to 39 with multiple sclerosis. V usage is TRBV5-6 and J usage is TRBJ2-1, with TRBD2 matching over 9 bases. The CDR3 DNA is TGTGCCAGGACTAGCGGCCACAATGAGCAGTTCTTC. Protein: CARTSGHNEQFF.